These 17 T cell receptor beta chains originate from one sample sequenced in a study of T cells in women clearing cervical HPV infection. Only in-frame clones appear in the TCRdb table, and some are missing; sequencing was by immunoSEQ multiplex PCR. This table holds some 39,000 clones. The source material was blood buffy coat. These receptors came from a woman aged 18 to 69 with a cervical HPV16 infection that either progressed to CIN3+ or cleared (not recorded which).

To note about this clone: The read comes to an end 3 residues before the CDR3 does, leaving the germline J gene to fill in the end. The chain employs TRBV28 and TRBJ1-2, with D maybe TRBD1 (6 bases). V dropped 6 bases and J dropped 0 bases, with 14 bases sitting between them. The germline V gene encodes CDR1 MDHEN and CDR2 SYDVKM. This CDR3 is built from 15 residues. The CDR3 spells CASRGRTASNYGYTF. Partial CDR3 DNA: TGTGCCAGCAGGGGCCGGACAGCCTCTAACTATGGC.

In the case of this clone: Read coverage stops 3 residues before the CDR3 terminus; the germline J gene supplies the remainder. The chain has TRBV5-1 and TRBJ2-5, with D perhaps TRBD1 (6 bases). Germline lookup yields CDR1 SGHRS and CDR2 YFSETQ. The CDR3 consists of 14 residues. Trimming stripped 2 bases from V and 5 bases from J, with 13 bases between. The covered CDR3 bases are TGCGCCAGCAGCTTAAATCAGGGGTTGGAGACC. This codes for CASSLNQGLET. The full-length CDR3 reads as CASSLNQGLETQYF.

Regarding this clone: The CDR3 end lies 3 residues beyond the end of the read and is filled in from the germline J gene. This sequence joins TRBV2 and TRBJ1-5, with a weak D call TRBD1 (5 bases). The CDR3 length is 14 residues. Germline-derived CDR1 and CDR2 are SNHLY and FYNNEI. Trimming cost V 7 bases and J 5 bases, with 15 bases left between them. CDR3 DNA (partial): TGTGCCAGCAAGGGGCAAGCAGGTGATCAGCCC. Translating it yields CASKGQAGDQP. The CDR3, in full, reads CASKGQAGDQPQHF.

Turning to this clone: The junction departs from germline at one end; a sequencing error may be responsible. Sequencing ends 3 residues short of the CDR3 end; the germline J gene provides the rest. The chain links TRBV4-2 to TRBJ1-2; TRBD1 agrees at 7 bases. Germline lookup yields CDR1 LGHNA and CDR2 YNFKEQ. The CDR3 consists of 15 residues. The DNA read from the CDR3 is TGCGCCAGCAGCCAAGAAGGGACAGTGTTGGGAGGC. This sequence encodes CASSQEGTVLGG. The full-length CDR3 reads as CASSQEGTVLGGYTF.

Turning to this clone: The read terminates 3 residues before the CDR3 end, so the remaining end is supplied by the germline J gene. Other DNA sequences from this sample encode an identical CDR3 as well. V is TRBV18 and J is TRBJ2-7, with 7 nucleotides matching TRBD2. The CDR3 has 16 amino acids. Germline-derived CDR1 and CDR2 are KGHSH and LQKENI. With V trimmed by 6 bases and J by 0 bases, 11 bases remained unmatched. Here the CDR3 reads CASSPPRASGSYEQYF. The sequenced part of the CDR3 DNA is TGTGCCAGCTCCCCCCCACGAGCTAGCGGCTCCTACGAG.

A word on this clone: The CDR3 end lies 3 residues beyond the end of the read and is filled in from the germline J gene. The chain has TRBV5-1 and TRBJ2-7; maybe TRBD2 (6 bases). The CDR3 runs to 14 residues. V lost 5 bases and J 4 bases, leaving 16 bases between the germline ends. The germline gives CDR1 SGHRS, CDR2 YFSETQ. The CDR3 sequence is CASRSAGLGYEQYF. The part of the CDR3 DNA that was read is TGCGCCAGCAGGTCGGCGGGGTTAGGTTACGAG.

Concerning this clone: The sequenced fragment ends 3 residues before the CDR3 boundary, so the rest is inferred from the germline J gene. The chain has TRBV7-3 and TRBJ2-3, with 9 bases fitting TRBD1. Unmatched junction bases numbered 17, after V lost 2 bases and J lost 8 bases. CDR1 is SGHTA and CDR2 is FQGTGA in the germline V gene. The CDR3 runs 18 residues. The CDR3: CASSLLQGTGSESGTQYF. The sequenced CDR3 bases are TGTGCCAGCAGCTTACTACAAGGGACAGGGTCCGAATCGGGTACG.

About this clone: A junction boundary mismatches the germline segment, possibly from a read error. The CDR3 goes on 3 residues after the read ends, and that part is filled in from the germline J gene. The chain combines TRBV18 with TRBJ1-1; tentative D call: TRBD1 (6 bases). The CDR3 is made up of 13 amino acids. Per germline, CDR1 KGHSH and CDR2 LQKENI. CDR3 sequence reads: CASSSDRDTGAFF. The CDR3 bases that were read are TGTGCCAGCTCATCCGATAGGGACACTGGA.

As for this clone: From the germline J gene comes the end of the CDR3, since the read stops 3 residues before it. The V call is TRBV20-1, the J call TRBJ2-7, with D possibly being TRBD1 (5 bases). This CDR3 has 13 residues. The V and J ends lost 4 bases and 2 bases respectively, with 12 bases between them. CDR1 DFQATT and CDR2 SNEGSKA come from the germline V gene (reference sequence). This chain's CDR3 is CSAMVRATYEQYF. CDR3 DNA (partial): TGCAGTGCTATGGTCAGGGCTACCTACGAG.

Worth noting for this clone: Read coverage stops 3 residues before the CDR3 terminus; the germline J gene supplies the remainder. The rearrangement links TRBV7-2 to TRBJ2-5, with D perhaps TRBD2 (5 bases). The CDR3 loop spans 14 amino acids. The germline V and J ends were trimmed by 1 base and 2 bases, with 8 bases remaining between them. Germline CDR1 is SGHTA and CDR2 is FQGNSA. The CDR3 sequence is CASSLVLAQETQYF. The CDR3 DNA, read in part, is TGTGCCAGCAGCTTAGTTCTAGCACAAGAGACC.

In regard to this clone: Coverage ceases 3 residues before the CDR3 finishes, and the germline J gene fills in the end. V is TRBV7-9 and J is TRBJ2-7; unclear D gene. CDR1 is SEHNR and CDR2 is FQNEAQ in the germline V gene (reference sequence). The CDR3 covers 15 residues. Deletions cut 1 base from V and 3 bases from J, with 13 bases between. The CDR3 DNA, read in part, is TGTGCCAGCAGCTTAGGTCAGGCCGGTGGCTACGAG. The encoded protein is CASSLGQAGGYE. The full CDR3 sequence reads CASSLGQAGGYEQYF.

As to this clone: From the germline J gene comes the end of the CDR3, since the read stops 3 residues before it. V is TRBV5-4 and J is TRBJ2-5, with D maybe TRBD1 (5 bases). The CDR3 sequence is 16 residues long. V lost 4 bases and J lost 2, with 18 bases in between. In germline, CDR1 is SGHNT, CDR2 YYREEE (reference sequence). CDR3 amino acids: CASSIPLGPLQETQYF. The covered CDR3 bases are TGTGCCAGCAGCATCCCACTGGGGCCCTTACAAGAGACC. Variable domain in full (rest from reference TRBV5-4 and TRBJ2-5): ETGVTQSPTHLIKTRGQQVTLRCSSQSGHNTVSWYQQALGQGPQFIFQYYREEENGRGNFPPRFSGLQFPNYSSELNVNALELDDSALYLCASSIPLGPLQETQYFGPGTRLLVL.

Turning to this clone: The read gets to within 3 residues of the CDR3 end, and the germline J gene fills in the rest. The J gene is TRBJ1-1, the V gene TRBV5-1; a possible D gene is TRBD1 (5 bases). CDR3 length equals 15 residues. CDR1 and CDR2 from the germline V gene are SGHRS and YFSETQ. Trimming shortened V by 2 bases and J by 5 bases, and 16 bases separated the two germline ends. The DNA read from the CDR3 is TGCGCCAGCAGCTTTGCATCGCCGGGGGATACTGAA. As protein: CASSFASPGDTE. The whole CDR3 protein reads CASSFASPGDTEAFF.

On this clone: The read ends 3 residues before the CDR3 terminus; that terminus is restored from the germline J gene. The chain joins TRBV20-1 to TRBJ2-3, with 12 bases that match TRBD2. Germline CDR1 DFQATT, CDR2 SNEGSKA (reference sequence). The trim removed 5 bases at V and 6 bases at J, leaving 15 bases unmatched. The CDR3 spans 17 residues. The covered CDR3 bases are TGCAGTGCTTGGGGGGTTATCCTAGCGGGAGGGGGGGATACG. Residues: CSAWGVILAGGGDT. The complete CDR3 reads CSAWGVILAGGGDTQYF.

Concerning this clone: Germline is not matched at one junction end, which may reflect a read error. CDR3 sequence reads: CASSRGRGQTSTGELFF. The sequenced CDR3 bases are TGCGCCAGCAGCCGAGGGCGGGGACAGACCTCCACCGGGGAG. The V call is TRBV4-2, the J call TRBJ2-2, with D maybe TRBD1 (7 bases). The sequence runs out 3 residues before the end of the CDR3; the remainder is reconstructed from the germline J gene. Germline lookup yields CDR1 LGHNA and CDR2 YNFKEQ. This CDR3 is built from 17 residues.

Turning to this clone: The CDR3 goes on 3 residues after the read ends, and that part is filled in from the germline J gene. This chain uses TRBV19 with TRBJ1-5; D unresolved. Germline CDR1 and CDR2: LNHDA and SQIVND (reference sequence). Trimming cost V 0 bases and J 4 bases, with 10 bases left between them. The CDR3 sequence is 15 residues long. The CDR3 bases that were read are TGTGCCAGTAGTATAGAAGGCTCACAGAATCAGCCC. It is translated as CASSIEGSQNQP. The complete CDR3 protein is CASSIEGSQNQPQHF.

On this clone: The observed sequence ends 3 residues before the CDR3 terminus, with the missing tail filled in from the germline J gene. The same CDR3 also results from other DNA sequences found in this sample. The V gene is TRBV6-2 or TRBV6-3, the J gene TRBJ2-1; 7 bases align to TRBD1. The CDR3 is 15 amino acids. V lost 2 bases, J lost 0 bases, and 1 base stayed unmatched. Germline V CDR1 and CDR2: MNHEY, SVGEGT. The part of the CDR3 DNA that was read is TGTGCCAGCAGTTACCGGGACAGCTCCTACAATGAG. Residues: CASSYRDSSYNE. The full CDR3 sequence reads CASSYRDSSYNEQFF.